The 9 T cell receptor beta chains below were found in one sample sequenced in a study of blood T cell repertoires in COVID-19. Profiling relied on immunoSEQ multiplex PCR, and the TCRdb table lists in-frame clones only, not all of them. This sample has about 120,000 clones; 82% occur once, and the top ten carry 3.5% to 5.5%. The sequencing input was peripheral blood. The source of these receptors is a woman in her sixties or seventies with acute or convalescent COVID-19.

The CDR3 nucleotides read TGTGCCAGCAGCCGGACTAGCGGGGGGGTAGGTGAGCAGTTCTTC. Translating it yields CASSRTSGGVGEQFF. The chain carries TRBV3-1 (or the pseudogene TRBV3-2) and TRBJ2-1, with 15 bases aligning to TRBD2. The CDR3 loop spans 15 amino acids. Germline-derived CDR1 and CDR2 are LGHDT and YNNKEL (reference sequence). With 4 bases clipped from V and 9 bases from J, the junction kept 4 bases outside the gene matches.

The J gene is TRBJ2-7, the V gene TRBV11-1, with D perhaps matching TRBD1 (5 bases). The V end lost 3 bases, the J end lost 5 bases, and 14 bases lay between the germline ends. The germline V gene encodes CDR1 SGHAT and CDR2 FQDESV (reference sequence). This CDR3 comprises 14 residues. The CDR3 is CASSFQGTIDEQYF. The CDR3 DNA reads as TGTGCCAGCAGCTTTCAGGGTACCATAGACGAGCAGTACTTC.

The chain couples TRBV1 to TRBJ2-5; the table's D call of TRBD2 was not tested on the DNA. TRBV1 constitutes a pseudogene. The CDR3 has 19 residues. The CDR3 bases are TGCACCAGCAGCCAAGAGGGGACTAGCGGGGGGGCCTCGTTCGAGACCCAGTACTTC. Translating it yields CTSSQEGTSGGASFETQYF.

This clone has only a few counts. CDR3 in amino acids: CASSRQTGLVEKLFF. As DNA, the CDR3 is TGTGCCAGCAGTCGGCAGACAGGGCTTGTTGAAAAACTGTTTTTT. The rearrangement joins TRBV6-5 to TRBJ1-4; 7 bases are a match to TRBD1. Germline trimming cut 5 bases from V and 7 bases from J; bases unmatched to any gene: 10. Germline V CDR1 and CDR2: MNHEY, SVGAGI. The CDR3 runs to 15 residues.

The gene calls are TRBV12-5 and TRBJ1-1; a possible D gene is TRBD1 (5 bases). V lost 5 bases, J lost 4 bases, and 11 bases lay in between. Per the germline V gene, CDR1 is LGHNT and CDR2 is FRNRAP. The CDR3 contains 13 residues. The CDR3 here is CASGSSRGTEAFF. CDR3 DNA sequence: TGTGCTAGTGGTAGTTCTAGGGGCACTGAAGCTTTCTTT.

This clone was detected a few times. This chain uses TRBV11-3 with TRBJ2-5; either TRBD1 or TRBD2 may fit D (7 bases each). V shed 5 bases and J shed 5 bases, with 18 bases lying between them. This CDR3 comprises 15 residues. Germline loops: CDR1 SGHNT, CDR2 YENEEA. CDR3 nucleotide sequence: TGTGCCAGCAGCCTAGGACTAGGGGGCTCGGAGACCCAGTACTTC. It yields the protein CASSLGLGGSETQYF.

The chain employs TRBV30 and TRBJ2-3; D may be TRBD1 (6 bases). Germline V lookup: CDR1 GTSNPN, CDR2 SVGIG (reference sequence). Trimming cost V 4 bases and J 2 bases, with 10 bases left between them. The CDR3 is made up of 13 amino acids. This CDR3 reads CAWTSGVTDTQYF. The CDR3, as DNA: TGTGCCTGGACTTCAGGGGTCACAGATACGCAGTATTTT.

The chain joins TRBV19 to TRBJ2-4; 8 nucleotides line up with TRBD2. Germline trimming cut 9 bases from V and 3 bases from J; bases unmatched to any gene: 13. The germline CDR1 and CDR2 sequences are LNHDA and SQIVND (reference sequence). This CDR3 is built from 16 residues. CDR3 in DNA: TGTGCCAGCCGCCCGGCGGGGGGCGGGGGCAAAAACATTCAGTACTTC. It specifies CASRPAGGGGKNIQYF.

This clone showed up just a few times. The rearrangement joins TRBV7-6 to TRBJ2-2, with 8 bases lining up with TRBD2. Germline CDR1 SGHVS, CDR2 FNYEAQ. J was trimmed by 5 bases and V by 5 bases; bases with no gene match: 7. This CDR3 has 15 residues. The CDR3 DNA reads as TGTGCCAGCAGCCTAGGGAGCGGGGGAACCGGGGAGCTGTTTTTT. It codes for CASSLGSGGTGELFF.